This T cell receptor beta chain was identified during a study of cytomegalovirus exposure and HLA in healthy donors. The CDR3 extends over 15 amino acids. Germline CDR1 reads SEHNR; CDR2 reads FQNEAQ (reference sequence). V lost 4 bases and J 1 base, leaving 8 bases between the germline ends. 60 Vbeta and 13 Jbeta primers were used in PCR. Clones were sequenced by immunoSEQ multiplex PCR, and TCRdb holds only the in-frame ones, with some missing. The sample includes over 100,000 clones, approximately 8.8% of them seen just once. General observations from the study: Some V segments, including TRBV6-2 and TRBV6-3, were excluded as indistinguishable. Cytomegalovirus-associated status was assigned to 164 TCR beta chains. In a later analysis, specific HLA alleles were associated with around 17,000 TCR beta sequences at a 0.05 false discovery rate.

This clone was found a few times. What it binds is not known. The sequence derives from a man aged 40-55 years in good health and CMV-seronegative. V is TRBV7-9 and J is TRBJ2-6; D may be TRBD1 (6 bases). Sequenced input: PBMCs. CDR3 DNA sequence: TGTGCCAGCAGCTCGACAGGATCTGGGGCCAACGTCCTGACTTTC. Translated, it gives CASSSTGSGANVLTF.